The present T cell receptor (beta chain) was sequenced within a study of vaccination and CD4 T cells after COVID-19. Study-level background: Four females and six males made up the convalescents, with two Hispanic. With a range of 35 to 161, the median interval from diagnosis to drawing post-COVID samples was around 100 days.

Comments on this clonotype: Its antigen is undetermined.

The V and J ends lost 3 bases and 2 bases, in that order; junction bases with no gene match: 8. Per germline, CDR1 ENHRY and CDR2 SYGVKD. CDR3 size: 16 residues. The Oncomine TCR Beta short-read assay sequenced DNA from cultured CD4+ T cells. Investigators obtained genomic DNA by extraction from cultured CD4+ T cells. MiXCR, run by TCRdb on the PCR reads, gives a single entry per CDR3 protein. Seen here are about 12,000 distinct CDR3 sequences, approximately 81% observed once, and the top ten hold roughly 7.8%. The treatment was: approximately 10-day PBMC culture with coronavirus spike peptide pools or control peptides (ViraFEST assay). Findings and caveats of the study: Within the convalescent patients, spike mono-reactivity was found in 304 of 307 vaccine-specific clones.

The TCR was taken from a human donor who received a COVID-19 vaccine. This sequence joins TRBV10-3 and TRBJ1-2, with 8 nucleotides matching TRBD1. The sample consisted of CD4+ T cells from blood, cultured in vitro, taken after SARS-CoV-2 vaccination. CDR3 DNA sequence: TGTGCCATCAGTGAAAATATCAGGGGGCGGAACTATGGCTACACCTTC. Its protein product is CAISENIRGRNYGYTF.